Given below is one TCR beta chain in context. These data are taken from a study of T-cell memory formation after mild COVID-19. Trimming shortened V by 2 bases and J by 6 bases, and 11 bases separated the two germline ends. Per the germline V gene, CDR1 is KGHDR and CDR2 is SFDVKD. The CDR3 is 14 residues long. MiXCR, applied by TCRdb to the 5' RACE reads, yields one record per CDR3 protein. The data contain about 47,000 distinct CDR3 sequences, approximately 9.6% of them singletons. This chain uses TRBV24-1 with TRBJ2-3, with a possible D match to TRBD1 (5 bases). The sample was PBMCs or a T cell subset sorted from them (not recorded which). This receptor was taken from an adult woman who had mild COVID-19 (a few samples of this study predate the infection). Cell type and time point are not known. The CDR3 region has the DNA TGTGCCACCAGTGATTCCAGGGTTGTGGATACGCAGTATTTT. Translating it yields CATSDSRVVDTQYF.